Each of the 32 T cell receptor beta chains below was sequenced from the same sample in a study of tumor-infiltrating lymphocytes in primary liver carcinoma (TCRdb year 2017). TCRdb lists the instrument as Illumina HiSeq 2500. TCRbeta-specific cDNA was reverse-transcribed from approximately 460 ng total RNA using a constant-region primer and ProtoScript II reverse transcriptase. TCRbeta libraries were built with three nested multiplex PCR rounds, a slightly modified ARM-PCR procedure. The first two PCR rounds used multiplex TRBV1-TRBV30 forward primers with a Cbeta reverse primer, each for about 9 cycles. TCRdb itself trimmed the public reads at Q25 with fastp, ran MiXCR and retained productive beta chains. Entries that share a CDR3 protein sequence are merged under the most common genes and DNA. For this sample there are 100,000 or so distinct CDR3 sequences; roughly 80% appear just once. The ten largest clones represent roughly a fifth of the sample.

Without any cell sorting, total RNA and DNA were co-extracted from roughly 20-30 mg of bulk tissue using the AllPrep DNA/RNA mini kit. What was sequenced was liver tumor tissue from sampling region 3. The label giving this sample's cell subset or site can be read as: tumor region T3, left-lateral pole. The receptors were sampled from a man between 35 and 55 years old with primary liver carcinoma and hepatitis B virus infection.

This clonotype is categorized as medium-sized. The chain joins TRBV29-1 to TRBJ2-3; D not resolved. Germline CDR1 SQVTM, CDR2 ANQGSEA. With 3 bases removed from V and 5 bases from J, the gap between germline ends came to 9 bases. The CDR3 length is 12 residues. CDR3: CSVETPGDTQYF. The CDR3, as DNA: TGCAGCGTTGAGACTCCAGGAGATACGCAGTATTTT.

This chain uses TRBV11-3 with TRBJ2-7, with 9 bases matching TRBD1. There are 14 residues in the CDR3. Germline CDR1 reads SGHNT; CDR2 reads YENEEA. Trimming at V came to 10 bases and at J to 1 base, leaving 8 bases not matched to a gene. The CDR3 DNA follows: TGTGCCAATCGACAGGGGGTGTCTTCCTACGAGCAGTACTTC. Its translation: CANRQGVSSYEQYF.

The chain carries TRBV10-3 and TRBJ2-5, with D unclear. Per the germline V gene, CDR1 is ENHRY and CDR2 is SYGVKD. CDR3 length equals 14 residues. Trimming took off 0 bases at V and 1 base at J, with 6 bases between the two ends. The CDR3 DNA reads as TGTGCCATCAGTGAGTCGGCAGCCCAAGAGACCCAGTACTTC. Protein: CAISESAAQETQYF.

Concerning this clonotype: The junction does not match germline at one end; this may be a read error. V and J are TRBV10-3 and TRBJ2-2; TRBD2 matches at 8 bases. Germline CDR1 ENHRY, CDR2 SYGVKD. This CDR3 is 16 amino acids long. CDR3 DNA: TGTGCCATCAGTGTATTGCGGGAGGCGAACACCGGGGAGTTGTCTTTT. This codes for CAISVLREANTGELSF.

Worth noting for this clonotype: A much larger clone is a single base away; this may be a read error. The chain has TRBV28 and TRBJ1-5, with a possible D match to TRBD1 (6 bases). Germline V lookup: CDR1 MDHEN, CDR2 SYDVKM. CDR3 length: 15 amino acids. In DNA, the CDR3 is TGTGCCAGCAGTTTCGAGGGGGAGAGCAATCAGCCCCTGCATTTT. Translation gives CASSFEGESNQPLHF.

To note about this clonotype: Relative to the germline gene, one junction end is altered; a read error may explain this. The CDR3 coding sequence is TGTGCCAGTAGTTCGACAGACATGAACACTGAAGCTTTCTTT. Translating gives CASSSTDMNTEAFF. The gene calls are TRBV12-3 or TRBV12-4 and TRBJ1-1, with a tentative D call TRBD1 (5 bases). The length of the CDR3 is 14 residues.

This clonotype has a handful of counts. The chain couples TRBV6-5 to TRBJ2-1; TRBD2 matches 9 bases. The CDR3 extends over 14 amino acids. V was clipped by 11 bases and J by 4 bases; unmatched bases: 9. Germline V gives CDR1 MNHEY, CDR2 SVGAGI. The CDR3 DNA follows: TGTGCCGGCACTCGACTAGCGGATTACAATGAGCAGTTCTTC. Amino acids: CAGTRLADYNEQFF.

Concerning this clonotype itself: Sequence at one end of the junction differs from germline and may be a read error. This chain joins TRBV12-3 or TRBV12-4 and TRBJ2-5; 16 positions match TRBD2. The CDR3 runs 18 residues. The CDR3 sequence is CTSSWGLAGGEARETQYF. The CDR3 DNA sequence: TGTACCAGCAGTTGGGGACTAGCGGGAGGGGAGGCTCGGGAGACCCAGTACTTC.

The sample holds many counts of this clonotype. The rearrangement joins TRBV6-1 to TRBJ2-3, with 7 bases aligning to TRBD1. CDR1 is MNHNS, CDR2 SASEGT, per germline. The J segment lost 3 bases and the V segment lost 11 bases, leaving 14 bases of the junction unmatched. This CDR3 is 15 amino acids long. The CDR3 DNA sequence: TGTGCCGCAGCCCCCACAGGGGCGATGACAGATACGCAGTATTTT. It is translated as CAAAPTGAMTDTQYF.

On this clonotype itself: At one boundary the junction diverges from the germline segment, which might be a read error. J is TRBJ1-1 and V is TRBV29-1; no clear D. The V gene's germline CDR1 is SQVTM and CDR2 ANQGSEA. The length of the CDR3 is 15 residues. CDR3: CSAGSGWGMSTEAFF. CDR3 coding DNA: TGCAGCGCTGGATCCGGGTGGGGTATGAGCACTGAAGCTTTTTTT.

A word on this clonotype: This may be a read error: a much more frequent sequence differs by one nucleotide. The chain combines TRBV28 with TRBJ2-5; D not resolved. The CDR3 runs 15 residues. Trimming pared 10 bases from V and 1 base from J, leaving 19 bases between. The germline CDR1 and CDR2 sequences are MDHEN and SYDVKM. In DNA form, the CDR3 reads TGTGCCATCACCTCGCACACCGGATTCCAAGAGACCCAGTACTTC. Amino acids: CAITSHTGFQETQYF. Combining the CDR3 with reference TRBV28 and TRBJ2-5 gives the whole variable domain DVKVTQSSRYLVKRTGEKVFLECVQDMDHENMFWYRQDPGLGLRLIYFSYDVKMKEKGDIPEGYSVSREKKERFSLILESASTNQTSMYLCAITSHTGFQETQYFGPGTRLLVL.

Worth noting for this clonotype: Likely a read error: the CDR3 ends without its conserved phenylalanine or tryptophan. No DNA is shown, since the ends of the CDR3 on it are uncertain; the CDR3 is the one TCRdb lists. V and J are TRBV6-5 and TRBJ1-6. The CDR3 sequence runs 15 residues, both termini included. Germline CDR1 is MNHEY and CDR2 is SVGAGI. CDR3 loop: CASSYTQGLESPLDS.

Comment on this clonotype: A junction boundary mismatches the germline segment, possibly from a read error. The rearrangement joins TRBV12-3 or TRBV12-4 to TRBJ2-5; 7 bases are shared with TRBD2. The CDR3 extends over 13 amino acids. CDR3 bases: TGTGCCAGCAGTCCGAACAGCGGGGAGATCCAGTATTTC. Amino acid sequence: CASSPNSGEIQYF.

About this clonotype itself: A junction boundary mismatches the germline segment, possibly from a read error. The chain is built from TRBV28 and TRBJ1-1, with D uncertain. Germline CDR1 and CDR2: MDHEN and SYDVKM. There are 12 residues in the CDR3. The CDR3 region has the DNA TGTACCAGCAGTTTCAGGAACACTGAAGCCTTCTTT. It specifies CTSSFRNTEAFF.

The V gene is TRBV4-2, the J gene TRBJ2-1; TRBD1 is a possible D gene (5 bases). This CDR3 has 17 residues. Trimming shortened V by 2 bases and J by 5 bases, and 19 bases separated the two germline ends. Germline V gene data show CDR1 as LGHNA and CDR2 as YNFKEQ. The CDR3 loop is CASSQHWGARVDNEQFF. The CDR3 DNA reads as TGTGCCAGCAGCCAACATTGGGGCGCTAGAGTGGACAATGAGCAGTTCTTC.

This clonotype was seen a single time. J is TRBJ1-2 and V is TRBV7-9; a weak D match, TRBD1 (5 bases). V was shortened by 7 bases and J by 8 bases, with 20 bases between the two germline ends. Germline-derived CDR1 and CDR2 are SEHNR and FQNEAQ (reference sequence). This CDR3 contains 14 residues. CDR3 nucleotide sequence: TGTGCCAGCACCATATCTGGGGGAGAGCTGGGCTACACCTTC. Its protein product is CASTISGGELGYTF.

With regard to this clonotype: One junction end does not reproduce the germline sequence, and a read error may be involved. The rearrangement joins TRBV5-6 to TRBJ1-3; tentative D call: TRBD1 (6 bases). Germline CDR1 is SGHDT and CDR2 is YYEEEE. The length of the CDR3 is 14 residues. As DNA, the CDR3 is TGTGCCAGCAGACCGGACAGCTCTGGAATCACCATATATTTT. The encoded protein is CASRPDSSGITIYF.

For this clonotype: A read error may account for a junction end that differs from germline. V and J are TRBV4-1 and TRBJ1-6, with unresolved D. Germline CDR1 MGHRA, CDR2 YSYEKL. CDR3 size: 17 residues. CDR3 bases: TGCGCCAGCAGCCAAGCGGACTCAGTTCTGGATAATTCACCCCTCGACTTT. Its translation: CASSQADSVLDNSPLDF.

Worth noting for this clonotype: Sequence at one end of the junction differs from germline and may be a read error. This chain links TRBV4-3 with TRBJ2-7; D call uncertain. Germline values: CDR1 LGHNA, CDR2 YSLEER. CDR3 size: 14 residues. The CDR3: CASSQGQVPYEQYF. CDR3 bases: TGCGCCAGCAGCCAAGGTCAGGTCCCCTACGAGCAGTATTTC.

The chain couples TRBV4-2 to TRBJ2-5, with 11 bases that match TRBD2. This CDR3 region has 19 residues. Trimming at V came to 2 bases and at J to 5 bases, leaving 16 bases not matched to a gene. Germline assignment: CDR1 LGHNA and CDR2 YNFKEQ. The CDR3 region has the DNA TGTGCCAGCAGCCAATATCGGTTGGTAGCGGGAGGGCCTGGGGAGACCCAGTACTTC. Translated: CASSQYRLVAGGPGETQYF.

On this clonotype: Sequence at one end of the junction differs from germline and may be a read error. This chain's CDR3 is CACSSLIHDYEQYF. The CDR3 nucleotides read TGTGCCTGCAGCTCCCTTATTCACGACTACGAGCAGTACTTC. V usage is TRBV6-2 or TRBV6-3 and J usage is TRBJ2-7; no clear D gene. The germline CDR1 and CDR2 sequences are MNHEY and SVGEGT. This CDR3 has 14 amino acids.

V gene TRBV12-3 or TRBV12-4 combines with J gene TRBJ2-7; no definite D call. This CDR3 is built from 12 residues. Trimming shortened V by 5 bases and J by 7 bases, and 12 bases separated the two germline ends. CDR3 nucleotides: TGTGCCAGCAGTCCAAGCCCGAAGGAGCAGTACTTC. Amino acid sequence: CASSPSPKEQYF.

Remarks on this clonotype: No DNA is shown, since the ends of the CDR3 on it are uncertain; the CDR3 is the one TCRdb lists. This chain connects TRBV29-1 to TRBJ1-1. Ends included, the CDR3 has 15 residues. The germline V gene has CDR1 SQVTM and CDR2 ANQGSEA. The CDR3: CSASAGWGMGTEALF.

CDR3 amino acids: CASAGTPFNNQYF. The CDR3 nucleotides are TGTGCCAGTGCAGGGACACCTTTCAACAACCAGTACTTC. The chain joins TRBV28 to TRBJ2-7, with a possible D match to TRBD1 (6 bases). CDR1 MDHEN and CDR2 SYDVKM come from the germline V gene. This CDR3 has 13 residues. V lost 9 bases, J lost 10 bases, and 22 bases lay in between.

Notes on this clonotype: At one end the junction does not follow the germline gene, possibly because of a read error. The J gene is TRBJ2-7, the V gene TRBV11-2, with D possibly being TRBD2 (6 bases). CDR3 length: 13 residues. Per germline, CDR1 SGHAT and CDR2 FQNNGV. For the CDR3, the DNA is TGTGCCGGCAGTTTAAGTGAGCGGGTCCAGCGGTACTTC. Its protein product is CAGSLSERVQRYF.

As to this clonotype: One end of the junction is discordant with germline, which a read error may explain. The chain recombines TRBV29-1 with TRBJ2-5, with D maybe TRBD2 (6 bases). In germline, CDR1 is SQVTM, CDR2 ANQGSEA. This CDR3 comprises 13 residues. The CDR3 reads CSIEDPVRETQYF. The CDR3 coding sequence is TGCAGCATCGAAGATCCTGTTCGGGAGACCCAATACTTC. The variable domain in full, with the rest retrieved from reference TRBV29-1 and TRBJ2-5, is SAVISQKPSRDICQRGTSLTIQCQVDSQVTMMFWYRQQPGQSLTLIATANQGSEATYESGFVIDKFPISRPNLTFSTLTVSNMSPEDSSIYLCSIEDPVRETQYFGPGTRLLVL.

In regard to this clonotype: The CDR3 does not end in the conserved phenylalanine or tryptophan, so this is likely a read error. The rearrangement uses TRBV5-4 and TRBJ1-2; TRBD1 aligns across 9 bases. Per germline, CDR1 SGHNT and CDR2 YYREEE (reference sequence). The CDR3 is 15 amino acids. Trimming removed 3 bases from V and 11 bases from J; junction bases left unmatched: 14. CDR3 in amino acids: CASSYLSGQGKGYTL. In DNA, the CDR3 is TGTGCCAGCAGCTACCTTTCGGGACAGGGAAAAGGTTACACCTTA.

This clonotype was recorded at least ten times. The J gene is TRBJ1-4, the V gene TRBV5-1, with D perhaps matching TRBD1 (5 bases). Germline V gene data show CDR1 as SGHRS and CDR2 as YFSETQ. This CDR3 is built from 14 residues. The V and J ends lost 1 base and 8 bases respectively, with 12 bases between them. The CDR3 protein is CASSLQGVGEKLFF. The CDR3 DNA reads as TGCGCCAGCAGCTTGCAAGGGGTTGGCGAAAAACTGTTTTTT.

The genes are TRBV6-1 and TRBJ1-5, with no clear D. V lost 9 bases and J lost 1, with 16 bases in between. CDR1 and CDR2 (germline): MNHNS, SASEGT. This CDR3 is built from 15 residues. The CDR3 region is CASTEIGNSNQPQHF. In DNA form, the CDR3 reads TGTGCCAGTACTGAGATCGGGAACAGCAATCAGCCCCAGCATTTT.

This chain uses TRBV5-1 with TRBJ1-1, with D unresolved. Germline V gene lookup returns CDR1 SGHRS and CDR2 YFSETQ. The V end lost 5 bases, the J end lost 3 bases, and 17 bases lay between the germline ends. This CDR3 is built from 15 residues. The CDR3 DNA reads as TGCGCCAGCAGGGTAAACGGGGTGGTGGACACTGAAGCTTTCTTT. Residues: CASRVNGVVDTEAFF.

Concerning this clonotype itself: A read error is likely, as this CDR3 ends without the conserved phenylalanine or tryptophan. J is TRBJ2-3 and V is TRBV14; D not certain. The CDR3 contains 13 residues. Germline V gene sequence: CDR1 SGHDN, CDR2 FVKESK. The CDR3 nucleotides are TGTGCCAGGAGCCTAAGCAGGTCAGATACGCAGTATTAT. Its protein product is CARSLSRSDTQYY.

This chain connects TRBV29-1 to TRBJ1-1, with TRBD1 as a possible D gene (5 bases). The germline CDR1 and CDR2 sequences are SQVTM and ANQGSEA. V dropped 4 bases and J dropped 0 bases, with 15 bases sitting between them. The CDR3 has 15 residues. The chain's CDR3 is CSVAGNWGMNTEAFF. The CDR3 region has the DNA TGCAGCGTTGCCGGGAACTGGGGCATGAACACTGAAGCTTTCTTT.